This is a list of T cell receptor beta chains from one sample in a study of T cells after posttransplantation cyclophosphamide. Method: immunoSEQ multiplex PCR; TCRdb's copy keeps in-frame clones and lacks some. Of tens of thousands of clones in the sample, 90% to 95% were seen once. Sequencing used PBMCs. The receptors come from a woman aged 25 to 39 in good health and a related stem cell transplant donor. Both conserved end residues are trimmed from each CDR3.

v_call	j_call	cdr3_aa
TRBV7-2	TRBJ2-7	ASSPGTVISYEQY
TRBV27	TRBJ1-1	ASSRARDRMNTEAF
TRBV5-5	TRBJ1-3	ASSFPYSSGNTIY
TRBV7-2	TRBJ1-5	ASSLRVGQPQH
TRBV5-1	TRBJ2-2	ASSLGLAGGHTGELF
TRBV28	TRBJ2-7	ASSSAGETYEQY
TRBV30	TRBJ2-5	AWTGGTGGPGTQY
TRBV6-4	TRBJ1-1	ASSVGVGGTEAF
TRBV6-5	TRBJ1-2	ASSYDRGVGPRGYT
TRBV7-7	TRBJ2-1	ASSPGLAGVEQF
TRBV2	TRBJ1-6	ASRPRKSNSPLH
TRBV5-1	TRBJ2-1	ASSLEAGRHNEQF
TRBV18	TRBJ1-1	ASSPTRQGSNTEAF
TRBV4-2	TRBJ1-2	ASSQVQGTGGKTGLGYT
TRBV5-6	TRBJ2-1	ASSLVQLGSYNEQF
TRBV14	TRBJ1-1	ASSQQALRLGNTEAF
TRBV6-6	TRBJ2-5	ASSYGRVLGQETQY
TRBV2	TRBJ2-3	ASSVSGTRGTQY
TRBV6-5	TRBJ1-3	ASNDRGTIY
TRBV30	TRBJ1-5	AWNRGVNNQPQH
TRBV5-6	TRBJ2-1	ASSLVASGGLINEQF
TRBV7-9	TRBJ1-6	ASSRDSSPLH
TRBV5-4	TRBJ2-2	ASSLDGTRNTGELF
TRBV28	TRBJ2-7	ASAYSGQVGYEQY
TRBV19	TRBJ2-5	ASSMAGVQETQY
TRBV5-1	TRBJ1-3	ASSLGGTAGNTIY
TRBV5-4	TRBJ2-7	ASSLSGQGIYEQY
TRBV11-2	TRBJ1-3	ASSLQGAAGTIY
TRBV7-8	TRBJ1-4	ASSLSAATNEKLF